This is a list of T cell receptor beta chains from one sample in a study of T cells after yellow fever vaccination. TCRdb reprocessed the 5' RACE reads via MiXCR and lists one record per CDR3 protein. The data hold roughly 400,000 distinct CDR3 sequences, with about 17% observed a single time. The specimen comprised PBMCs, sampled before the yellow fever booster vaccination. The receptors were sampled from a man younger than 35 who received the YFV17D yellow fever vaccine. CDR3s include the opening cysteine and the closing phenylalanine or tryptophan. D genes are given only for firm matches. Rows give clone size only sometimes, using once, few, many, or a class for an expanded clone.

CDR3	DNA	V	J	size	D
CASSASGTGAYEQYF	TGTGCCAGCAGCGCTTCCGGGACAGGGGCCTACGAGCAGTACTTC	TRBV9	TRBJ2-7	once	TRBD1
CASSFSAGINTGELFF	TGTGCCAGCAGCTTCTCAGCGGGGATCAACACCGGGGAGCTGTTTTTT	TRBV7-9	TRBJ2-2	.	TRBD2
CASSPGVSSYEQYF	TGCGCCAGCAGCCCCGGCGTTAGCTCCTACGAGCAGTACTTC	TRBV5-1	TRBJ2-7	.	.
CASSLAWAGRETQYF	TGTGCCAGCAGCTTAGCGTGGGCAGGACGGGAGACCCAGTACTTC	TRBV7-2	TRBJ2-5	few	.
CASSLAIAGELFF	TGTGCCAGCAGTTTGGCTATCGCCGGGGAGCTGTTTTTT	TRBV2	TRBJ2-2	once	.
CASSYSVLAAGDTQYF	TGTGCCAGCAGTTATAGCGTCCTAGCGGCTGGGGATACGCAGTATTTT	TRBV6-5	TRBJ2-3	few	TRBD2
CASSYHSPASYEQYF	TGTGCCAGCAGTTATCATTCGCCAGCCTCCTACGAGCAGTACTTC	TRBV6-5	TRBJ2-7	.	.
CASSYQAGQETQYF	TGTGCCAGCAGTTACCAAGCGGGGCAAGAGACCCAGTACTTC	TRBV6-5	TRBJ2-5	.	TRBD2
CASSSTGGDYGYTF	TGTGCCAGCAGTTCGACAGGGGGCGACTATGGCTACACCTTC	TRBV28	TRBJ1-2	.	TRBD1
CASRRQGGTRMANEKLFF	TGTGCCAGCAGGAGACAGGGAGGGACTAGGATGGCTAATGAAAAACTGTTTTTT	TRBV5-5	TRBJ1-4	.	TRBD1
CASSLRAPTGVEAKNIQYF	TGCGCCAGCAGCTTGCGGGCCCCCACAGGGGTCGAGGCCAAAAACATTCAGTACTTC	TRBV5-1	TRBJ2-4	.	TRBD1
CASSQDSMLDTEAFF	TGCGCCAGCAGCCAAGATTCTATGCTGGACACTGAAGCTTTCTTT	TRBV4-3	TRBJ1-1	few	.
CAISMGQSYEQYF	TGTGCCATCAGTATGGGACAGTCCTACGAGCAGTACTTC	TRBV10-3	TRBJ2-7	.	TRBD1
CASKGQGYGYTF	TGTGCCAGCAAGGGACAGGGCTATGGCTACACCTTC	TRBV28	TRBJ1-2	.	TRBD1
CASSPGRRGVTTKNIQYF	TGTGCCAGCTCACCAGGAAGACGGGGGGTTACAACCAAAAACATTCAGTACTTC	TRBV18	TRBJ2-4	.	TRBD2
CASSLNGGFQGTEAFF	TGCGCCAGCAGCTTGAACGGGGGTTTCCAGGGCACTGAAGCTTTCTTT	TRBV5-1	TRBJ1-1	.	.
CSARPHPRGDEAFF	TGCAGTGCTAGACCCCACCCCCGCGGGGATGAAGCTTTCTTT	TRBV20-1	TRBJ1-1	few	.
CATSEAGQAGYQPQHF	TGTGCCACCAGTGAGGCGGGACAGGCCGGTTATCAGCCCCAGCATTTT	TRBV24-1	TRBJ1-5	few	TRBD1
CASSPRQGRGTGELFF	TGTGCCAGCTCACCACGCCAGGGCAGAGGTACCGGGGAGCTGTTTTTT	TRBV18	TRBJ2-2	.	.
CASSRRLITGTGYPGANVLTF	TGCGCCAGCAGCCGTAGACTTATAACCGGGACAGGGTATCCTGGGGCCAACGTCCTGACTTTC	TRBV4-3	TRBJ2-6	.	TRBD1
CASSQDIGQGRNQPQHF	TGCGCCAGCAGCCAAGATATCGGCCAGGGACGCAATCAGCCCCAGCATTTT	TRBV4-3	TRBJ1-5	.	.
CASSSPLGAGVRTDTQYF	TGTGCCAGCAGCTCCCCTCTGGGAGCGGGGGTTCGCACAGATACGCAGTATTTT	TRBV7-2	TRBJ2-3	.	TRBD2
CASSEYVGPANTEAFF	TGTGCCAGCAGTGAATATGTCGGACCCGCGAACACTGAAGCTTTCTTT	TRBV25-1	TRBJ1-1	.	.
CASSLVGDNEKLFF	TGTGCCAGCAGCTTAGTGGGGGATAATGAAAAACTGTTTTTT	TRBV7-2	TRBJ1-4	.	.
CASSAWGDTEAFF	TGTGCCAGCAGCGCCTGGGGGGACACTGAAGCTTTCTTT	TRBV7-9	TRBJ1-1	.	.
CASSLYGDKGTYEQYF	TGTGCCAGCAGCTTATATGGGGACAAAGGAACCTACGAGCAGTACTTC	TRBV7-2	TRBJ2-7	.	.
CASSYSSVAGYGYTF	TGTGCCAGCAGTTACTCGTCGGTGGCAGGTTATGGCTACACCTTC	TRBV6-5	TRBJ1-2	many	.
CASSLDLDYEQYF	TGTGCCAGCAGCCTTGACCTTGACTACGAGCAGTACTTC	TRBV4-2	TRBJ2-7	.	.
CSYDRFTEAFF	TGCAGTTACGACAGGTTCACTGAAGCTTTCTTT	TRBV20-1	TRBJ1-1	.	.
CGSSQDYRTDTQYF	TGTGGCAGCAGCCAAGATTACCGCACAGATACGCAGTATTTT	TRBV4-2	TRBJ2-3	.	.
CASSSGTMNSPLHF	TGCGCCAGCAGTTCCGGGACTATGAATTCACCCCTCCACTTT	TRBV5-1	TRBJ1-6	many	.
CSARDPSGGIQETQYF	TGCAGTGCTAGAGATCCCAGCGGGGGGATCCAAGAGACCCAGTACTTC	TRBV20-1	TRBJ2-5	few	TRBD2
CASSRTGGDEKLFF	TGTGCCAGCAGTCGCACAGGGGGCGATGAAAAACTGTTTTTT	TRBV6-5	TRBJ1-4	.	TRBD1
CASSLGGTSYEQYF	TGTGCCAGCAGCTTAGGGGGCACGTCCTATGAGCAGTACTTC	TRBV7-6	TRBJ2-7	many	.
CASSLVPGTGTEAFF	TGTGCCAGCAGCTTAGTACCAGGGACGGGCACTGAAGCTTTCTTT	TRBV7-9	TRBJ1-1	few	.
CASSLVRTASGGTDTQYF	TGTGCCAGCAGCTTGGTCAGGACAGCCAGCGGCGGCACAGATACGCAGTATTTT	TRBV5-6	TRBJ2-3	.	.
CASSPGSGYNEQFF	TGTGCCAGCAGCCCTGGTTCTGGCTACAATGAGCAGTTCTTC	TRBV7-3	TRBJ2-1	.	.
CASTQWTGGVAYEQYF	TGTGCCAGCACCCAGTGGACAGGGGGCGTCGCCTACGAGCAGTACTTC	TRBV12-3/TRBV12-4	TRBJ2-7	.	TRBD1
CASSRSGRPDTQYF	TGTGCCAGCAGTCGCTCCGGCCGACCAGATACGCAGTATTTT	TRBV6-1	TRBJ2-3	few	.
CASSLAAGLTDTQYF	TGTGCCAGCAGCTTGGCGGCAGGGCTAACAGATACGCAGTATTTT	TRBV5-4	TRBJ2-3	few	.
CSAAAGTGEETQYF	TGCAGTGCCGCCGCCGGGACAGGGGAAGAGACCCAGTACTTC	TRBV20-1	TRBJ2-5	few	TRBD1
CASSFPNEAFF	TGTGCCAGCAGCTTCCCTAATGAAGCTTTCTTT	TRBV7-9	TRBJ1-1	.	.
CASSYRGYAEAFF	TGTGCCAGCAGTTACCGAGGGTACGCTGAAGCTTTCTTT	TRBV6-5	TRBJ1-1	.	.
CASSATATDTQYF	TGTGCCAGCAGCGCGACAGCGACAGATACGCAGTATTTT	TRBV9	TRBJ2-3	.	.
CASGRSLAGAQYF	TGTGCCAGCGGACGATCCCTAGCGGGGGCCCAGTACTTC	TRBV12-3/TRBV12-4	TRBJ2-5	.	TRBD2
CASSITGLNEKLFF	TGTGCCAGCAGCATCACAGGTCTTAATGAAAAACTGTTTTTT	TRBV7-2	TRBJ1-4	few	.
CASSQEPTGPGELFF	TGTGCCAGCAGCCAAGAACCGACAGGGCCCGGGGAGCTGTTTTTT	TRBV4-2	TRBJ2-2	few	TRBD1
CASSRGRTNTEAFF	TGTGCCAGCAGCCGAGGCAGGACGAACACTGAAGCTTTCTTT	TRBV4-2	TRBJ1-1	many	.
CASSDRVSTDTQYF	TGCGCCAGCAGCGACAGGGTTAGCACAGATACGCAGTATTTT	TRBV5-1	TRBJ2-3	.	TRBD1
CASSSFPTTGENTEAFF	TGTGCCAGCAGCTCTTTTCCCACGACAGGCGAGAACACTGAAGCTTTCTTT	TRBV7-8	TRBJ1-1	.	.
CASSLLEVTMKTEAFF	TGTGCCAGCAGCCTGTTGGAGGTGACAATGAAAACTGAAGCTTTCTTT	TRBV7-3	TRBJ1-1	.	.
CASNWDFLGYTF	TGTGCCAGCAATTGGGATTTCCTGGGCTACACCTTC	TRBV2	TRBJ1-2	few	.
CASSDTRQSGEQYF	TGTGCCAGCAGCGACACGAGACAGTCGGGGGAGCAGTACTTC	TRBV7-6	TRBJ2-7	.	.
CSARGVLAGRNEQFF	TGCAGTGCTAGAGGGGTGTTAGCGGGGAGGAATGAGCAGTTCTTC	TRBV20-1	TRBJ2-1	few	TRBD2
CASAPAGTAYGYTF	TGCGCCAGTGCCCCCGCCGGGACAGCCTATGGCTACACCTTC	TRBV10-2	TRBJ1-2	.	TRBD1
CASKTQLDRNTIYF	TGTGCCAGTAAGACCCAACTTGACCGAAACACCATATATTTT	TRBV19	TRBJ1-3	.	.
CASSLGGRGYTEAFF	TGTGCCAGCAGCTTAGGTGGCAGGGGATACACTGAAGCTTTCTTT	TRBV13	TRBJ1-1	few	.
CASSTRTGPNYGYTF	TGCGCCAGCAGCACGCGGACAGGACCTAACTATGGCTACACCTTC	TRBV4-1	TRBJ1-2	.	TRBD1
CATSDSVAGMGDTQYF	TGTGCCACCAGTGATTCCGTAGCGGGAATGGGAGATACGCAGTATTTT	TRBV24-1	TRBJ2-3	.	TRBD2